These 28 T cell receptor beta chains were all obtained from the same sample, sequenced in a study of shared clonotypes between healthy human individuals. The naive CD8 subset, CD45RO-negative cells positively selected for CCR7, excluded terminally differentiated effector memory CD45RA+ cells. Here immunoSEQ multiplex PCR was the method, and the copy in TCRdb shows in-frame clones only, minus some. Here the sample spans roughly 2,000,000 clones, just under 95% being singletons. Source material: naive CD8+ T cells sorted from blood. The source of these receptors is a man in his late teens or twenties in good health.

V is TRBV7-9 and J is TRBJ1-5, with D hard to call. Trimming stripped 5 bases from V and 10 bases from J, with 15 bases between. Germline loops: CDR1 SEHNR, CDR2 FQNEAQ (reference sequence). The length of the CDR3 is 13 residues. The chain's CDR3 is CASSDASPGPQHF. CDR3 DNA sequence: TGTGCCAGCAGCGATGCCTCGCCGGGACCCCAGCATTTT.

A note on this clone: Distinct nucleotide sequences in the sample also encode this CDR3. The chain combines TRBV28 with TRBJ1-1; 10 bases agree with TRBD1. Germline CDR1 reads MDHEN; CDR2 reads SYDVKM. The CDR3 totals 14 residues. V gave up 5 bases and J gave up 5 bases; unmatched junction bases: 5. This CDR3 is CASSDRGLGTEAFF. The CDR3 region has the DNA TGTGCCAGCAGTGACAGGGGGCTCGGAACTGAAGCTTTCTTT.

This chain connects TRBV6-1 to TRBJ2-3; D is perhaps TRBD1 or TRBD2 (6 bases each). V was cut by 8 bases and J by 1 base, with 10 bases left in between. Per germline, CDR1 MNHNS and CDR2 SASEGT. There are 13 residues in the CDR3. Here the CDR3 reads CASDRRGTDTQYF. The CDR3 region has the DNA TGTGCCAGCGACAGGAGGGGCACAGATACGCAGTATTTT.

V usage is TRBV27 and J usage is TRBJ2-1, with 7 bases identical to TRBD2. In germline, CDR1 is MNHEY, CDR2 SMNVEV (reference sequence). The CDR3 sequence is 14 residues long. Unmatched junction bases numbered 5, after V lost 1 base and J lost 8 bases. CDR3 coding DNA: TGTGCCAGCAGTTTATGGGGAGGGATTTATGAGCAGTTCTTC. This gives the protein CASSLWGGIYEQFF.

Details on this clone: This sample also contains other DNA sequences that code for the same CDR3. CDR3 loop: CASSVGLGAYEQYF. CDR3 nucleotides: TGTGCCAGCAGCGTAGGACTAGGTGCCTACGAGCAGTACTTC. The genes are TRBV9 and TRBJ2-7, with D possibly being TRBD2 (6 bases). CDR1 SGDLS and CDR2 YYNGEE come from the germline V gene. CDR3 length: 14 amino acids. Trimming took 0 bases from V and 2 from J, leaving 9 bases between them. The full variable domain, completed using reference TRBV9 and TRBJ2-7, is DSGVTQTPKHLITATGQRVTLRCSPRSGDLSVYWYQQSLDQGLQFLIQYYNGEERAKGNILERFSAQQFPDLHSELNLSSLELGDSALYFCASSVGLGAYEQYFGPGTRLTVT.

Concerning this clone itself: Other DNA sequences in the same sample also yield this CDR3. The genes are TRBV11-2 and TRBJ2-7, with D unresolved. V dropped 1 base and J dropped 6 bases, with 10 bases sitting between them. The germline gives CDR1 SGHAT, CDR2 FQNNGV. The length of the CDR3 is 13 residues. Here the CDR3 DNA reads TGTGCCAGCAGCTTAGGGGTAACCGCCGAGCAGTACTTC. As protein: CASSLGVTAEQYF.

The rearrangement uses TRBV11-2 and TRBJ2-7; D is unresolved. Looked up from germline, CDR1 is SGHAT and CDR2 is FQNNGV. This CDR3 comprises 13 residues. The V end was cut by 0 bases, the J end by 6 bases, with 9 bases between. The CDR3 DNA follows: TGTGCCAGCAGCTTAGATATGGTGGGCGAGCAGTACTTC. Translated, it gives CASSLDMVGEQYF.

The V and J genes are TRBV5-4 and TRBJ1-1; D remains unclear. V was cut by 5 bases and J by 1 base, with 9 bases left in between. Germline V gene data show CDR1 as SGHNT and CDR2 as YYREEE (reference sequence). The CDR3 extends over 13 amino acids. The CDR3 sequence: CASSSDGNTEAFF. The CDR3 DNA reads as TGTGCCAGCAGTTCGGACGGGAACACTGAAGCTTTCTTT.

The chain recombines TRBV5-1 with TRBJ2-7, with TRBD1 identical over 11 bases. Unmatched junction bases numbered 5, after V lost 0 bases and J lost 6 bases. This CDR3 has 15 residues. CDR1 is SGHRS, CDR2 YFSETQ, per germline. CDR3 sequence reads: CASSLVGQGVGEQYF. The DNA of the CDR3 is TGCGCCAGCAGCTTGGTGGGACAGGGGGTCGGCGAGCAGTACTTC.

On this clone itself: Other DNA sequences in this specimen translate into the identical CDR3. The chain is built from TRBV7-9 and TRBJ2-5, with D perhaps TRBD1 (6 bases). Trimming stripped 1 base from V and 4 bases from J, with 7 bases between. The CDR3 totals 13 residues. Germline CDR1 reads SEHNR; CDR2 reads FQNEAQ (reference sequence). This CDR3 reads CASSLGRGETQYF. The CDR3 DNA reads TGTGCCAGCAGCTTAGGCAGGGGAGAGACCCAGTACTTC.

This chain uses TRBV2 with TRBJ2-3; D not resolved. V dropped 6 bases and J dropped 0 bases, with 4 bases sitting between them. The CDR3 loop spans 12 amino acids. The germline CDR1 and CDR2 sequences are SNHLY and FYNNEI. CDR3 in DNA: TGTGCCAGCAGGTACAGCACAGATACGCAGTATTTT. Protein sequence: CASRYSTDTQYF.

The chain employs TRBV7-9 and TRBJ2-2; D possibly corresponds to TRBD1 (5 bases). CDR1 is SEHNR and CDR2 is FQNEAQ in the germline V gene (reference sequence). V was pared by 3 bases and J by 1 base, with 9 bases between. CDR3 length equals 15 residues. DNA for the CDR3: TGTGCCAGCAGCTTCGAGCAGGGGAACACCGGGGAGCTGTTTTTT. This codes for CASSFEQGNTGELFF.

A few counts support this clone. The same CDR3 is also encoded by other DNA sequences in this sample. The chain is built from TRBV28 and TRBJ1-1, with D perhaps matching TRBD1 (5 bases). From germline, CDR1 is MDHEN and CDR2 SYDVKM. V lost 3 bases and J lost 0, with 8 bases in between. The CDR3 runs 14 residues. CDR3 in amino acids: CASSFRGLNTEAFF. CDR3 coding DNA: TGTGCCAGCAGTTTTCGGGGACTGAACACTGAAGCTTTCTTT.

About this clone itself: Different DNA sequences within this sample yield the same CDR3. The chain links TRBV27 to TRBJ1-3; the D gene is possibly TRBD1 (5 bases). The CDR3 sequence is 14 residues long. Germline lookup yields CDR1 MNHEY and CDR2 SMNVEV (reference sequence). V shed 6 bases and J shed 1 base, with 10 bases lying between them. For the CDR3, the DNA is TGTGCCAGCAGCTTTGGGGGTTCTGGAAACACCATATATTTT. It is translated as CASSFGGSGNTIYF.

Note on this clone: Distinct nucleotide sequences in the sample also encode this CDR3. The gene calls are TRBV4-3 and TRBJ1-1, with D hard to call. In germline, CDR1 is LGHNA, CDR2 YSLEER. Trimming left V 0 bases short and J 2 bases short, with 4 bases between. The CDR3 runs 13 residues. For the CDR3, the DNA is TGCGCCAGCAGCCAAGACCTCAACACTGAAGCTTTCTTT. It specifies CASSQDLNTEAFF.

This clone appeared once. The gene calls are TRBV6-5 and TRBJ1-1; D is unresolved. This CDR3 has 13 amino acids. V was clipped by 5 bases and J by 8 bases, with 15 bases between them. Germline CDR1 is MNHEY and CDR2 is SVGAGI. The CDR3 sequence: CASSLASSVEAFF. As DNA, the CDR3 is TGTGCCAGCAGTCTGGCCTCGAGTGTGGAAGCTTTCTTT.

The chain links TRBV4-2 to TRBJ2-7, with D possibly being TRBD1 (6 bases). CDR1 is LGHNA, CDR2 YNFKEQ, per germline. This CDR3 comprises 16 residues. The V and J ends lost 0 bases and 3 bases respectively, with 15 bases between them. Written as DNA, the CDR3 is TGTGCCAGCAGCCAAGAAGGGGGTTTTCAGTACTACGAGCAGTACTTC. As protein: CASSQEGGFQYYEQYF.

The gene calls are TRBV9 and TRBJ1-6; the D gene is possibly TRBD1 (5 bases). The CDR3 consists of 15 residues. Trimming pared 3 bases from V and 0 bases from J, leaving 7 bases between. The V gene's germline CDR1 is SGDLS and CDR2 YYNGEE. DNA of the CDR3: TGTGCCAGCAGCGACAGGAGCTCCTATAATTCACCCCTCCACTTT. Translating it yields CASSDRSSYNSPLHF.

On this clone itself: The same CDR3 can be traced to other DNA sequences in this sample. CDR3 residues: CASSLWGGYGYTF. The CDR3, as DNA: TGTGCCAGCAGCTTGTGGGGTGGCTATGGCTACACCTTC. This chain links TRBV5-4 with TRBJ1-2; D ambiguous. CDR1 is SGHNT and CDR2 is YYREEE in the germline V gene (reference sequence). This CDR3 spans 13 amino acids. V lost 1 base and J lost 4, with 8 bases in between.

The rearrangement uses TRBV21-1 and TRBJ2-7; the D segment call TRBD1 is taken from the table without a DNA check. TRBV21-1 is labeled a pseudogene. The CDR3 length is 17 residues. The CDR3 DNA reads as TGTGCCAGCCGGGGGGGACAGGGGAAGAGCCCACTCTACGAGCAGTACTTC. This codes for CASRGGQGKSPLYEQYF.

J is TRBJ2-7 and V is TRBV6-5, with D uncertain. CDR3 size: 13 residues. V was trimmed by 0 bases and J by 2 bases, leaving 5 bases between them. In germline, CDR1 is MNHEY, CDR2 SVGAGI. For the CDR3, the DNA is TGTGCCAGCAGTTACTCCGCCCCCTACGAGCAGTACTTC. The encoded protein is CASSYSAPYEQYF.

The rearrangement links TRBV2 to TRBJ2-7, with D uncertain. CDR3 length: 14 residues. Germline lookup yields CDR1 SNHLY and CDR2 FYNNEI. Trimming removed 3 bases from V and 0 bases from J, with 9 bases in between. The CDR3 nucleotides are TGTGCCAGCAGTGACATAGATAGCTCCTACGAGCAGTACTTC. Translation: CASSDIDSSYEQYF. Variable domain in full (rest from reference TRBV2 and TRBJ2-7): EPEVTQTPSHQVTQMGQEVILRCVPISNHLYFYWYRQILGQKVEFLVSFYNNEISEKSEIFDDQFSVERPDGSNFTLKIRSTKLEDSAMYFCASSDIDSSYEQYFGPGTRLTVT.

V gene TRBV5-1 combines with J gene TRBJ2-7; D unclear. V was pared by 4 bases and J by 0 bases, with 11 bases between. The CDR3 loop spans 14 amino acids. The germline V gene encodes CDR1 SGHRS and CDR2 YFSETQ. In DNA, the CDR3 is TGCGCCAGCAGCCCAGAGGTAGCCTCCTACGAGCAGTACTTC. Its protein is CASSPEVASYEQYF.

The rearrangement uses TRBV4-3 and TRBJ2-7, with D possibly matching TRBD1 (5 bases). The CDR3 runs to 15 residues. Deletions cut 0 bases from V and 2 bases from J, with 11 bases between. Germline lookup yields CDR1 LGHNA and CDR2 YSLEER. The CDR3 reads CASSQDRLGAYEQYF. Written as DNA, the CDR3 is TGCGCCAGCAGCCAAGATCGGTTAGGGGCCTACGAGCAGTACTTC.

The rearrangement joins TRBV30 to TRBJ2-5; TRBD1 aligns across 7 bases. J was trimmed by 3 bases and V by 3 bases; bases with no gene match: 10. This CDR3 region has 15 residues. Germline assignment: CDR1 GTSNPN and CDR2 SVGIG (reference sequence). The CDR3 coding sequence is TGTGCCTGGAGCTTAATATCGGGGACAGAAGAGACCCAGTACTTC. Encoded protein: CAWSLISGTEETQYF.

V usage is TRBV6-1 and J usage is TRBJ2-1; 11 bases line up with TRBD2. Germline CDR1 MNHNS, CDR2 SASEGT. Trimming took 5 bases from V and 7 from J; bases not matched to a gene: 4. The CDR3 spans 14 residues. Here the CDR3 reads CASSLLAGVNEQFF. CDR3 DNA: TGTGCCAGCAGTTTACTAGCGGGGGTAAATGAGCAGTTCTTC.

The rearrangement joins TRBV2 to TRBJ2-5; 8 bases agree with TRBD1. The V gene's germline CDR1 is SNHLY and CDR2 FYNNEI. The CDR3 length is 15 residues. Germline trimming cut 6 bases from V and 2 bases from J; bases unmatched to any gene: 8. CDR3 sequence reads: CASRPGGLRQETQYF. The DNA of the CDR3 is TGTGCCAGCAGGCCAGGGGGCTTGCGTCAAGAGACCCAGTACTTC.

V is TRBV5-4 and J is TRBJ1-2; TRBD1 matches 8 bases. Germline V gene lookup returns CDR1 SGHNT and CDR2 YYREEE (reference sequence). The CDR3 consists of 13 residues. V dropped 4 bases and J dropped 5; count of bases not matched to a gene: 4. The CDR3: CASSQRTGYGYTF. In DNA form, the CDR3 reads TGTGCCAGCAGCCAACGGACAGGGTATGGCTACACCTTC.